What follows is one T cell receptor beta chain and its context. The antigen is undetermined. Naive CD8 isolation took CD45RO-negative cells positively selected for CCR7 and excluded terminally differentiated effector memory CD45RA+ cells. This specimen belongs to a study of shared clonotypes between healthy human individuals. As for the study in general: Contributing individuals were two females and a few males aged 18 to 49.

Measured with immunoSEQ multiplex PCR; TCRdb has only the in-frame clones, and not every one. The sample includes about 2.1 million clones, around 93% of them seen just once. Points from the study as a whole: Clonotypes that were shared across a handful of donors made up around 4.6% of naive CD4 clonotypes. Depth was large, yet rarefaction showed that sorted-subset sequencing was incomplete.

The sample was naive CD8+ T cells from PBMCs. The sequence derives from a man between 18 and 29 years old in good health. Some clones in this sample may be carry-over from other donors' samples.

The CDR3 reads CASRLRGGLAYEQYF. The DNA for the CDR3 is TGTGCCAGCAGGCTCAGGGGGGGTTTGGCCTACGAGCAGTACTTC. This sequence joins TRBV28 and TRBJ2-7; perhaps D is TRBD1 or TRBD2 (7 bases each). The CDR3 covers 15 residues. V lost 6 bases and J 2 bases, leaving 17 bases between the germline ends. Germline loops: CDR1 MDHEN, CDR2 SYDVKM.